This T cell receptor beta chain was found in a study of T cell responses to AZD1222 COVID-19 vaccine. Overall study findings and caveats: Baseline seropositivity characterized only a handful of AZD1222 recipients. Close to half of spike-specific TCRs reportedly recognize unmutated variant regions. Females made up more of the donors, who were largely white British, and clonal diversity may have come out too low.

About this clone itself: What it binds is unknown.

The repertoire was sequenced with immunoSEQ multiplex PCR; TCRdb's copy has only in-frame clones and lacks some. The repertoire includes some 150,000 clones, over 85% of them detected once, and 2.6% sits in the top ten. CDR1 SGHDT and CDR2 YYEEEE come from the germline V gene. CDR3 length equals 15 residues. With V trimmed by 4 bases and J by 5 bases, 8 bases remained unmatched. The chain links TRBV5-6 to TRBJ2-1; 8 bases are a match to TRBD2. The sequence derives from an adult in good health. This specimen was peripheral blood, taken on day 0 of AZD1222 vaccination. In DNA form, the CDR3 reads TGTGCCAGCAGCCTTCCGGCACTAGCGGACAATGAGCAGTTCTTC. Its protein is CASSLPALADNEQFF.